This TCR beta chain was observed in a study of Graves' ophthalmopathy and Graves' hyperthyroidism. TCR beta CDR3 amplification used RNA transcripts. HTBI primers primed a first-round RT-PCR, and a second-round multiplex PCR followed. TCRdb re-called the multiplex PCR reads through MiXCR, storing one row per CDR3 protein. This table holds some 1.1 million distinct CDR3 sequences, less than 45% found once. CDR1 MGHDK and CDR2 SYGVNS come from the germline V gene. This CDR3 is 14 amino acids long. Trimming left V 8 bases short and J 0 bases short, with 13 bases between. This chain links TRBV25-1 with TRBJ1-1, with D possibly matching TRBD1 (5 bases). The TCR was taken from an adult man with Graves' hyperthyroidism. The sequencing input was peripheral blood or thyroid tissue (not recorded which). CDR3 sequence (DNA): TGTGCCAGCGGGGGATCCTTCATGAACACTGAAGCTTTCTTT. Translated: CASGGSFMNTEAFF.